The rows below give T cell receptor beta chains drawn from one sample of a study of beta chain features in type 1 diabetes. The assay was immunoSEQ multiplex PCR, and TCRdb's table has in-frame clones only and misses some. This sample has over 600,000 clones, with around 11% found just once. Sequenced input: naive CD4+ T cells from blood. The source is a man younger than 45 with type 1 diabetes. Both conserved end residues are part of each CDR3. The order of the fields is D gene, J gene, clone size, CDR3 length, V gene, CDR3 DNA, CDR3 protein. The D gene is left open where the match is weak. Clone size is shown for a subset of rows, as once, few, many or a class of expanded clone.

>.|TRBJ2-3|.|15|TRBV19
TGTGCCAGTAGTATTATCCGGGGTAGCACAGATACGCAGTATTTT
CASSIIRGSTDTQYF
>.|TRBJ1-6|.|14|TRBV7-9
TGTGCCAGCAGCTTCGGGGAACATAATTCACCCCTCCACTTT
CASSFGEHNSPLHF
>TRBD1|TRBJ1-2|few|15|TRBV7-8
TGTGCCAGCAGCTTACCGGGACAGGGGCACTATGGCTACACCTTC
CASSLPGQGHYGYTF
>TRBD2|TRBJ2-7|few|14|TRBV7-3
TGTGCCAGCAGCTTAGGACTAGCGGGTGGCGAGCAGTACTTC
CASSLGLAGGEQYF
>.|TRBJ1-4|.|14|TRBV9
TGTGCCAGCAGCGACAGCCAGGCGGATGAAAAACTGTTTTTT
CASSDSQADEKLFF
>.|TRBJ2-6|few|15|TRBV27
TGTGCCAGCAGTATAGGGATGGTTGGGGCCAACGTCCTGACTTTC
CASSIGMVGANVLTF
>.|TRBJ2-7|few|14|TRBV28
TGTGCCAGCAGTCTCCCAGGTAGCTCCTACGAGCAGTACTTC
CASSLPGSSYEQYF
>TRBD2|TRBJ2-3|few|14|TRBV7-9
TGTGCCAGCAGCTTCGGGGGGGACTTGGATACGCAGTATTTT
CASSFGGDLDTQYF
>.|TRBJ2-7|few|13|TRBV7-9
TGTGCCAGCAGCTCCCGGACACATTCAGGGCAGTACTTC
CASSSRTHSGQYF
>TRBD2|TRBJ2-5|few|15|TRBV5-1
TGCGCCAGCAGAAATAGGGCTAGCGGAGAGGAGACCCAGTACTTC
CASRNRASGEETQYF
>.|TRBJ1-3|few|14|TRBV27
TGTGCCAGCAGCCAACAGGCATGGGGGAACACCATATATTTT
CASSQQAWGNTIYF
>.|TRBJ1-5|.|13|TRBV28
TGTGCCAGCAGCCGGAGCAGCAATCAGCCCCAGCATTTT
CASSRSSNQPQHF
>.|TRBJ2-7|few|12|TRBV11-2
TGTGCCAGCAGCCCAGGCGGCTACGAGCAGTACTTC
CASSPGGYEQYF
>.|TRBJ1-6|few|14|TRBV2
TGTGCCAGCACCTCGGGACCGCTTAATTCACCCCTCCACTTT
CASTSGPLNSPLHF
>.|TRBJ2-7|.|14|TRBV29-1
TGCAGCGTCGGACTCGACTCCAACTCCTACGAGCAGTACTTC
CSVGLDSNSYEQYF
>TRBD1|TRBJ2-1|.|16|TRBV4-1
TGCGCCAGCAGCCAGGGACTTATGGACAGGGGCAATGAGCAGTTCTTC
CASSQGLMDRGNEQFF
>.|TRBJ2-1|.|14|TRBV21-1
TGTTTGTCGCCGAATGGCGATGTTTACAATGAGCAGTTCTTC
CLSPNGDVYNEQFF
>.|TRBJ1-5|.|16|TRBV14
TGTGCCAGCAGCGAGAAGGACAGCCAGAGCAATCAGCCCCAGCATTTT
CASSEKDSQSNQPQHF
>TRBD2|TRBJ2-1|.|17|TRBV2
TGTGCCAGCAGGGCAAGAGGACTAGCGGGGCCCTACAATGAGCAGTTCTTC
CASRARGLAGPYNEQFF